This is a list of T cell receptor beta chains from one sample in a study of CD8+ T cells in alopecia areata. Sequenced by immunoSEQ multiplex PCR; TCRdb stores in-frame clones only, minus some. This table holds 120,000 or so clones, around 60% found once. Source: CD4+ T cells sorted from blood, taken at week 4, from a patient treated with tofacitinib. All receptors come from a human donor with alopecia areata. The conserved cysteine and the conserved F or W are not part of the CDR3 here. Part of the rows lack a size; the others show once, few, many or a class for expanded clones.

clone_size: -; v_call: TRBV27; j_call: TRBJ1-2; cdr3_aa: ASRPTTGVNIGGYT
clone_size: few; v_call: TRBV30; j_call: TRBJ2-6; cdr3_aa: AWSNRGSGANVLT
clone_size: -; v_call: TRBV30; j_call: TRBJ1-2; cdr3_aa: AWSPTGVAGYT
clone_size: once; v_call: TRBV29-1; j_call: TRBJ2-1; cdr3_aa: SVPRLADSNEQF
clone_size: -; v_call: TRBV11-2; j_call: TRBJ2-7; cdr3_aa: ASSAGLASLYEQY
clone_size: -; v_call: TRBV29-1; j_call: TRBJ2-7; cdr3_aa: SVVNLGLSNEQY
clone_size: -; v_call: TRBV10-3; j_call: TRBJ2-2; cdr3_aa: AISVIQGTGELF
clone_size: -; v_call: TRBV5-1; j_call: TRBJ2-5; cdr3_aa: ASRLGETQY
clone_size: few; v_call: TRBV28; j_call: TRBJ2-1; cdr3_aa: ASSARRRADNEQF
clone_size: few; v_call: TRBV29-1; j_call: TRBJ2-5; cdr3_aa: SVEPGMGETQY
clone_size: few; v_call: TRBV2; j_call: TRBJ1-2; cdr3_aa: ASSEIGTGGGYT
clone_size: few; v_call: TRBV15; j_call: TRBJ2-5; cdr3_aa: ATKRKREGNQETQY
clone_size: -; v_call: TRBV30; j_call: TRBJ2-3; cdr3_aa: AWSGGLSTDTQY
clone_size: -; v_call: TRBV29-1; j_call: TRBJ2-5; cdr3_aa: SVEIRSGPQY
clone_size: -; v_call: TRBV18; j_call: TRBJ1-5; cdr3_aa: ASSTGDQPQH
clone_size: -; v_call: TRBV28; j_call: TRBJ2-7; cdr3_aa: ASSFPQGISYEQY
clone_size: -; v_call: TRBV27; j_call: TRBJ2-7; cdr3_aa: ASSLFGTAYEQY
clone_size: -; v_call: TRBV7-9; j_call: TRBJ1-5; cdr3_aa: ASSFDDNQPQH
clone_size: -; v_call: TRBV29-1; j_call: TRBJ1-2; cdr3_aa: SVDGTGVYGYT
clone_size: -; v_call: TRBV25-1; j_call: TRBJ1-1; cdr3_aa: ASSDVDNLAEAF
clone_size: -; v_call: TRBV19; j_call: TRBJ2-1; cdr3_aa: ASTPPEARNEQF
clone_size: -; v_call: TRBV4-3; j_call: TRBJ2-1; cdr3_aa: ASSPLAGAYNEQF
clone_size: -; v_call: TRBV30; j_call: TRBJ1-2; cdr3_aa: AWSPSDSGYGYT
clone_size: once; v_call: TRBV6-5; j_call: TRBJ2-7; cdr3_aa: ASSPKMDSYEQY
clone_size: few; v_call: TRBV19; j_call: TRBJ2-7; cdr3_aa: ASSIIDRGTEQY
clone_size: few; v_call: TRBV4-3; j_call: TRBJ1-2; cdr3_aa: ASSRTGGNYGYT
clone_size: -; v_call: TRBV5-1; j_call: TRBJ2-7; cdr3_aa: ASSLGRASITYEQY
clone_size: few; v_call: TRBV30; j_call: TRBJ1-2; cdr3_aa: AWGQGNHGYT
clone_size: -; v_call: TRBV10-3; j_call: TRBJ2-1; cdr3_aa: AISSREDYNEQF
clone_size: -; v_call: TRBV6-5; j_call: TRBJ1-5; cdr3_aa: ASSFGQGNQPQH
clone_size: -; v_call: TRBV6-5; j_call: TRBJ2-4; cdr3_aa: ASSYRTSGGGLY
clone_size: -; v_call: TRBV29-1; j_call: TRBJ2-5; cdr3_aa: SVGTGQETQY
clone_size: -; v_call: TRBV30; j_call: TRBJ1-5; cdr3_aa: AWSGTGSNQPQH
clone_size: -; v_call: TRBV7-2; j_call: TRBJ2-1; cdr3_aa: ALSSGSLAYNEQF
clone_size: -; v_call: TRBV7-9; j_call: TRBJ1-5; cdr3_aa: ASSTTGDNQPQH
clone_size: once; v_call: TRBV6-1; j_call: TRBJ1-2; cdr3_aa: ASSTDRGLDGYT
clone_size: -; v_call: TRBV5-1; j_call: TRBJ2-7; cdr3_aa: ASSTGTAYEQY
clone_size: -; v_call: TRBV5-8; j_call: TRBJ2-1; cdr3_aa: ASSWGTGYNEQF
clone_size: -; v_call: TRBV18; j_call: TRBJ2-7; cdr3_aa: ASSQDAVAY
clone_size: few; v_call: TRBV7-7; j_call: TRBJ2-5; cdr3_aa: ASSLAFQDSGQETQY
clone_size: few; v_call: TRBV7-9; j_call: TRBJ2-1; cdr3_aa: ASSLLRRTGADNEQF
clone_size: few; v_call: TRBV14; j_call: TRBJ1-4; cdr3_aa: DVQPNEKLF
clone_size: once; v_call: TRBV30; j_call: TRBJ2-2; cdr3_aa: AWSFGVTGELF
clone_size: -; v_call: TRBV5-1; j_call: TRBJ1-1; cdr3_aa: ASSRDGPLDTEAF
clone_size: -; v_call: TRBV30; j_call: TRBJ1-4; cdr3_aa: ACRGWANEKLF
clone_size: few; v_call: TRBV29-1; j_call: TRBJ1-3; cdr3_aa: SVAPAAGNTIY
clone_size: -; v_call: TRBV5-4; j_call: TRBJ2-5; cdr3_aa: ASSSPGQGAETQY
clone_size: -; v_call: TRBV4-1; j_call: TRBJ2-1; cdr3_aa: ASSQASGPLGDNEQF
clone_size: -; v_call: TRBV7-9; j_call: TRBJ1-2; cdr3_aa: ASSLASNYGYT
clone_size: -; v_call: TRBV11-2; j_call: TRBJ2-3; cdr3_aa: ASSFLDTQY
clone_size: -; v_call: TRBV7-2; j_call: TRBJ2-1; cdr3_aa: ASSFTSGTYNEQF